This T cell receptor (beta chain) was captured by sequencing in a study of CD8 T cells in Susac syndrome (dated by TCRdb to 2018 to 2020). Some background on the complete study: The study used repertoire sequencing to test whether antigen drove CD8+ T cell activation and differentiation in Susac syndrome. The study compared CD8+ T cell repertoire clonality among 11 to 12 healthy donors, 14 Susac syndrome patients and about 16 multiple sclerosis patients.

RNA was extracted with the RNeasy kit and 0.5 to 1 ug was reverse transcribed using random hexamers. The immunoSEQ multiplex PCR assay, covering 54 Vbeta and 13 Jbeta segments, was used to amplify TCR beta CDR3 regions. To correct PCR amplification bias, a synthetic template baseline was used for both primer optimization and computational correction. In the original analysis: Reads were assigned to V, D and J genes according to IMGT and analyzed in immunoSEQ Analyzer, with only productive sequences retained. Clonality was calculated as one minus the Shannon entropy normalized by log2 of the number of productive unique sequences. For each patient and control, public and private clones were evaluated among the 100 most prevalent clones. Clones were defined as Susac-specific if absent from the healthy and MS cohorts, from around 1,000 published viral clones and from other ImmuneACCESS disease sequences. TCRdb trimmed the raw reads at Q25, called clones with MiXCR and kept productive beta chains. Records with the same CDR3 protein are collapsed into one entry carrying the most frequent genes and DNA. None of the V and J calls come from the authors' own analysis; TCRdb made them. The sample table holds 50,000 to 65,000 distinct CDR3 sequences, of which around nine tenths were seen once. The ten top clones hold roughly 0.19% of the sample.

Results the study describes overall, beyond this receptor: The number of individuals in the TCR sequencing and HLA analysis was acknowledged as relatively small.

CDR1 LGHDT and CDR2 YNNKEL were looked up in the germline V gene (reference sequence). The CDR3 covers 15 residues, taking in both the cysteine and the phenylalanine. Here the CDR3 DNA is all that survives: 45 bases in frame from base 1. Relative to germline, V is 4 bases shorter and J is 3 bases shorter, with 12 bases between their ends. Peripheral blood CD8+ and CD4+ T cells from healthy donors, Susac syndrome patients and multiple sclerosis patients were profiled by high-throughput TCR beta sequencing. The healthy donors served as controls matched for age and sex. Bulk CD8+ and CD4+ T cells were purified by magnetic negative isolation, whereas CD8+ TEMRA cells were enriched by FACS. Blood was collected in EDTA tubes and processed within 24 hours, with PBMCs isolated through density gradient centrifugation. PBMCs destined for TCR sequencing were cryopreserved in liquid nitrogen and later thawed in a 37 °C water bath. The sorted or isolated CD4+, CD8+ and CD8+ TEMRA cells reached a purity of at least 90%.

A note on this clonotype: Its antigen is unknown. No per-base quality is available; no much larger clone lies one base away.

Sequenced material: CD8+ T cells from PBMCs. This clonotype originated in a human donor in good health. This chain is built from TRBV3-1 and TRBJ1-4; possibly the D gene is TRBD1, per 6 matching bases. The sequenced DNA: TGTGCCAGCAGCCCCGTCAGGGGTTCTAATGAAAAACTGTTTTTT. This sequence encodes CASSPVRGSNEKLFF.